A single sample is the source of the 20 T cell receptor beta chains below, sequenced in a study of blood T cell repertoires in COVID-19. Assay used: immunoSEQ multiplex PCR; TCRdb lists only in-frame clones, some missing. The sample includes hundreds of thousands of clones, roughly 88% of them seen just once. The sample taken for sequencing was peripheral blood. The receptor set was obtained from a young man with active or convalescent COVID-19.

This clone occurred once. This chain uses TRBV9 with TRBJ1-2; D uncertain. The CDR3 loop spans 14 amino acids. Trimming stripped 0 bases from V and 3 bases from J, with 9 bases between. Germline-derived CDR1 and CDR2 are SGDLS and YYNGEE. CDR3 amino acids: CASSVDRGHYGYTF. As DNA, the CDR3 is TGTGCCAGCAGCGTAGATCGGGGTCACTATGGCTACACCTTC.

The J gene is TRBJ1-1, the V gene TRBV29-1; a possible D gene is TRBD1 (5 bases). The CDR3 runs 13 residues. CDR1 and CDR2 from the germline V gene are SQVTM and ANQGSEA. V was pared by 2 bases and J by 3 bases, with 10 bases between. As DNA, the CDR3 is TGCAGCGTTGAATGGGGGGTACACACTGAAGCTTTCTTT. This gives the protein CSVEWGVHTEAFF.

This clone was seen a handful of times. V usage is TRBV7-2 and J usage is TRBJ1-2; perhaps TRBD1 as D (6 bases). CDR3 size: 15 residues. V lost 5 bases and J lost 7, with 20 bases in between. CDR1 is SGHTA and CDR2 is FQGNSA in the germline V gene. CDR3 DNA: TGTGCCAGCAGCCCACAGGGCGTATTCCAGGCTGGCTACACCTTC. Its protein product is CASSPQGVFQAGYTF.

This chain uses TRBV11-1 with TRBJ2-1; 8 bases agree with TRBD1. Germline V CDR1 and CDR2: SGHAT, FQDESV (reference sequence). The CDR3 totals 16 residues. The V and J ends lost 4 bases and 2 bases, in that order; junction bases with no gene match: 7. The CDR3 bases are TGTGCCAGCAGCTCAAAAGGGACAGGCCCCTACAATGAGCAGTTCTTC. It codes for CASSSKGTGPYNEQFF.

The chain links TRBV24-1 to TRBJ2-2, with D unclear. Trimming pared 0 bases from V and 4 bases from J, leaving 8 bases between. This CDR3 comprises 15 residues. Germline values: CDR1 KGHDR, CDR2 SFDVKD. CDR3 amino acids: CATSDLSVVTGELFF. In DNA form, the CDR3 reads TGTGCCACCAGTGATTTGTCAGTGGTCACCGGGGAGCTGTTTTTT.

This chain connects TRBV28 to TRBJ2-5, with TRBD2 matching over 8 bases. Germline CDR1 reads MDHEN; CDR2 reads SYDVKM. The V and J ends lost 5 bases and 0 bases, in that order; junction bases with no gene match: 11. There are 17 residues in the CDR3. The CDR3 sequence is CASSALSGGRYQETQYF. DNA of the CDR3: TGTGCCAGCAGTGCCCTCAGCGGGGGACGGTACCAAGAGACCCAGTACTTC.

V and J are TRBV4-1 and TRBJ1-3; weak D call: TRBD1 (5 bases). Trimming took off 4 bases at V and 0 bases at J, with 10 bases between the two ends. The CDR3 totals 15 residues. Germline CDR1 MGHRA, CDR2 YSYEKL. The CDR3 here is CASSPHGGSGNTIYF. The CDR3 nucleotides read TGCGCCAGCAGCCCTCACGGGGGCTCTGGAAACACCATATATTTT.

The chain carries TRBV9 and TRBJ1-5; 8 nucleotides agree with TRBD1. The CDR3 sequence is 14 residues long. Germline V gene sequence: CDR1 SGDLS, CDR2 YYNGEE. The V and J ends lost 3 bases and 6 bases, in that order; junction bases with no gene match: 5. The DNA of the CDR3 is TGTGCCAGCAGCGGTACAGGGGGAACTCAGCCCCAGCATTTT. This encodes CASSGTGGTQPQHF.

This clone showed up just a few times. This rearrangement joins TRBV14 to TRBJ1-2; TRBD1 is a possible D gene (6 bases). Germline lookup yields CDR1 SGHDN and CDR2 FVKESK. This CDR3 is 13 amino acids long. V dropped 4 bases and J dropped 4 bases, with 10 bases sitting between them. The DNA for the CDR3 is TGTGCCAGCAGCCTACGGACAGCCTATGGCTACACCTTC. This codes for CASSLRTAYGYTF.

The chain is built from TRBV11-2 and TRBJ2-7; D is uncertain. Per germline, CDR1 SGHAT and CDR2 FQNNGV. Trimming pared 1 base from V and 6 bases from J, leaving 13 bases between. The CDR3 contains 14 residues. In DNA form, the CDR3 reads TGTGCCAGCAGCTTAGGCGGCAATTCTGGCGAGCAGTACTTC. Protein: CASSLGGNSGEQYF. Combining the CDR3 with reference TRBV11-2 and TRBJ2-7 gives the whole variable domain EAGVAQSPRYKIIEKRQSVAFWCNPISGHATLYWYQQILGQGPKLLIQFQNNGVVDDSQLPKDRFSAERLKGVDSTLKIQPAKLEDSAVYLCASSLGGNSGEQYFGPGTRLTVT.

The chain has TRBV9 and TRBJ1-3; D perhaps matches TRBD1 (5 bases). Trimming shortened V by 0 bases and J by 4 bases, and 11 bases separated the two germline ends. There are 15 residues in the CDR3. Germline CDR1 reads SGDLS; CDR2 reads YYNGEE. In DNA form, the CDR3 reads TGTGCCAGCAGCGTAGGGCAGGGAACGGGAAACACCATATATTTT. This sequence encodes CASSVGQGTGNTIYF.

This sequence joins TRBV4-3 and TRBJ1-6; D perhaps matches TRBD1 (6 bases). The CDR3 contains 18 residues. Germline assignment: CDR1 LGHNA and CDR2 YSLEER. V lost 1 base and J 2 bases, leaving 15 bases between the germline ends. CDR3 in amino acids: CASSQAGAGGTYNSPLHF. For the CDR3, the DNA is TGCGCCAGCAGCCAAGCTGGCGCGGGGGGCACCTATAATTCACCCCTCCACTTT.

The chain uses TRBV3-1 (or the pseudogene TRBV3-2) and TRBJ2-3; TRBD2 matches 10 bases. CDR1 and CDR2 from the germline V gene are LGHDT and YNNKEL (reference sequence). With V trimmed by 0 bases and J by 0 bases, 9 bases remained unmatched. The CDR3 loop spans 19 amino acids. In DNA form, the CDR3 reads TGTGCCAGCAGCCAAGACTGGCTAGCGGGGGCCACTAGCACAGATACGCAGTATTTT. Its translation is CASSQDWLAGATSTDTQYF.

The J gene is TRBJ1-5, the V gene TRBV12-3 or TRBV12-4; weak D call: TRBD1 (5 bases). This CDR3 region has 13 residues. Trimming cost V 7 bases and J 1 base, with 8 bases left between them. The CDR3 bases are TGTGCCAGCAACCAGGGAAGCAATCAGCCCCAGCATTTT. Its translation: CASNQGSNQPQHF.

The genes are TRBV27 and TRBJ1-1, with D possibly being TRBD1 (6 bases). Germline CDR1 and CDR2: MNHEY and SMNVEV (reference sequence). CDR3 length equals 17 residues. Trimming pared 5 bases from V and 1 base from J, leaving 20 bases between. The CDR3 spells CASSKRWGPTKNTEAFF. The CDR3 coding sequence is TGTGCCAGCAGTAAGCGCTGGGGGCCAACCAAGAACACTGAAGCTTTCTTT.

The table lists this clone with a count of one. The chain uses TRBV6-6 and TRBJ2-5; D is perhaps TRBD2 (6 bases). The ends were cut back, 5 bases at V and 1 base at J, with 17 bases in the middle. The CDR3 loop spans 16 amino acids. CDR1 is MNHNY and CDR2 is SVGAGI in the germline V gene (reference sequence). The CDR3 region has the DNA TGTGCCAGCAGTGTGGGGGGTCTCCCTTCCCAAGAGACCCAGTACTTC. As protein: CASSVGGLPSQETQYF.

V and J are TRBV6-6 and TRBJ1-4, with D unresolved. Germline values: CDR1 MNHNY, CDR2 SVGAGI (reference sequence). The CDR3 is made up of 14 amino acids. Trimming shortened V by 6 bases and J by 8 bases, and 16 bases separated the two germline ends. For the CDR3, the DNA is TGTGCCAGCAGCCCCAGCCCGCGAGGGGAAAAACTGTTTTTT. As protein: CASSPSPRGEKLFF.

This clone came up a few times. The V and J genes are TRBV10-3 and TRBJ2-7; the D gene is possibly TRBD1 (6 bases). The CDR3 loop spans 12 amino acids. The V gene lost 11 bases and the J gene lost 5 bases, with 16 bases spanning the gap. Germline V gene lookup returns CDR1 ENHRY and CDR2 SYGVKD. CDR3 sequence reads: CACAGDLHEQYF. In DNA, the CDR3 is TGTGCCTGCGCAGGGGATCTCCACGAGCAGTACTTC.

The chain combines TRBV15 with TRBJ2-6; 11 nucleotides line up with TRBD1. This CDR3 contains 19 residues. V was pared by 5 bases and J by 2 bases, with 11 bases of the junction left unmatched. Germline CDR1 LNHNV, CDR2 YYDKDF (reference sequence). The CDR3 DNA reads as TGTGCCACCAGCGCCCAGGGCAGGACAGGGGGCGCTGGGGCCAACGTCCTGACTTTC. It specifies CATSAQGRTGGAGANVLTF.

Details on this clone: The sample has other DNA sequences that encode this CDR3 too. This chain uses TRBV6-2 or TRBV6-3 with TRBJ2-5; 7 bases are a match to TRBD2. The V and J ends lost 6 bases and 2 bases, in that order; junction bases with no gene match: 3. From germline, CDR1 is MNHEY and CDR2 SVGEGT. There are 13 residues in the CDR3. This chain's CDR3 is CASSRAGQETQYF. CDR3 coding DNA: TGTGCCAGCAGCAGAGCGGGGCAAGAGACCCAGTACTTC.